Each of the 11 T cell receptor beta chains below was sequenced from the same sample in a study of siplizumab effects on memory and regulatory T cells. Only in-frame clones appear in the TCRdb table, and some are missing; sequencing was by immunoSEQ multiplex PCR. The sample consists of roughly 9,200 clones, approximately 74% of them appearing once. Sequencing used effector memory CD8+ T cells sorted from blood. The subset is: unstimulated CD8+ effector memory T cells. Receptors originate from a human donor in good health.

V and J are TRBV2 and TRBJ1-1; unclear D gene. The CDR3 sequence is 14 residues long. Germline V lookup: CDR1 SNHLY, CDR2 FYNNEI. V was trimmed by 5 bases and J by 5 bases, leaving 15 bases between them. The CDR3 nucleotides read TGTGCCAGCAGTCTGACCCTGGCGAAGACTGAAGCTTTCTTT. Translation gives CASSLTLAKTEAFF.

This chain's CDR3 is CASSKALNGGRYEQYF. The CDR3 DNA follows: TGTGCCAGCAGCAAAGCTCTTAACGGGGGCCGCTACGAGCAGTACTTC. The chain has TRBV21-1 and TRBJ2-7. TRBV21-1 is flagged as a pseudogene. The CDR3 runs to 16 residues.

This clone was seen a handful of times. CDR3 coding DNA: TGCGCCAGCAGCCCCCTTGACAGCCGAAACACTGAAGCTTTCTTT. Amino acid sequence: CASSPLDSRNTEAFF. The chain carries TRBV4-1 and TRBJ1-1; perhaps TRBD1 as D (5 bases). Trimming stripped 4 bases from V and 2 bases from J, with 14 bases between. The CDR3 runs 15 residues. Germline V CDR1 and CDR2: MGHRA, YSYEKL.

This clone was detected ten times or more. The chain uses TRBV6-4 and TRBJ2-1; 9 nucleotides line up with TRBD2. Germline trimming cut 4 bases from V and 8 bases from J; bases unmatched to any gene: 9. The CDR3 is made up of 15 amino acids. Looked up from germline, CDR1 is MRHNA and CDR2 is SNTAGT. The CDR3 region is CASSVRSGSEDEQFF. The CDR3 region has the DNA TGTGCCAGCAGTGTTCGTAGCGGGAGTGAAGATGAGCAGTTCTTC.

The V call is TRBV2, the J call TRBJ2-7, with 12 positions matching TRBD2. This CDR3 spans 14 amino acids. The V segment lost 4 bases and the J segment 5 bases; nucleotides outside the gene matches: 3. Germline lookup yields CDR1 SNHLY and CDR2 FYNNEI. CDR3 DNA sequence: TGTGCCAGCAGTGTGACTAGCGGGAGTGACGAGCAGTACTTC. This encodes CASSVTSGSDEQYF. Drawing the rest from reference TRBV2 and TRBJ2-7, the complete variable domain is EPEVTQTPSHQVTQMGQEVILRCVPISNHLYFYWYRQILGQKVEFLVSFYNNEISEKSEIFDDQFSVERPDGSNFTLKIRSTKLEDSAMYFCASSVTSGSDEQYFGPGTRLTVT.

This clone was seen just once. The chain links TRBV6-1 to TRBJ2-1; D uncertain. The CDR3 runs 14 residues. Germline CDR1 reads MNHNS; CDR2 reads SASEGT. V was trimmed by 11 bases and J by 3 bases, leaving 17 bases between them. In DNA form, the CDR3 reads TGTGCCCACCGAGGCCCTGAATACTACAATGAGCAGTTCTTC. It is translated as CAHRGPEYYNEQFF.

The rearrangement uses TRBV28 and TRBJ1-1; D remains unclear. This CDR3 is 12 amino acids long. V lost 2 bases and J lost 3, with 4 bases in between. In germline, CDR1 is MDHEN, CDR2 SYDVKM. The CDR3: CASSLGYTEAFF. The CDR3 DNA sequence: TGTGCCAGCAGTTTAGGGTACACTGAAGCTTTCTTT.

The chain links TRBV6-5 to TRBJ2-7; D uncertain. The CDR3 sequence is 14 residues long. From germline, CDR1 is MNHEY and CDR2 SVGAGI. V was pared by 4 bases and J by 2 bases, with 12 bases between. The CDR3 DNA is TGTGCCAGCAGTTCCTTTTTAGGAACCTACGAGCAGTACTTC. Protein: CASSSFLGTYEQYF.

This clone was seen a single time. The V call is TRBV6-1, the J call TRBJ2-5; TRBD2 matches at 10 bases. From germline, CDR1 is MNHNS and CDR2 SASEGT. This CDR3 has 16 residues. V shed 3 bases and J 2 bases; nucleotides not matched to a gene: 6. The CDR3 region is CASSDTSGTGQETQYF. The CDR3 DNA reads as TGTGCCAGCAGTGACACTAGCGGGACGGGGCAAGAGACCCAGTACTTC.

The V and J genes are TRBV10-1 and TRBJ2-1; no definite D call. Deletions cut 4 bases from V and 15 bases from J, with 13 bases between. This CDR3 is 11 amino acids long. Per the germline V gene, CDR1 is WNHNN and CDR2 is SYGVQD (reference sequence). In DNA, the CDR3 is TGCGCCAGCAGTGTCCTAGATGCGCTGTTCTTC. Translation: CASSVLDALFF.

This clone was counted a few times. The chain links TRBV9 to TRBJ2-7, with 8 nucleotides matching TRBD2. The CDR3 contains 14 residues. V shed 4 bases and J 5 bases; nucleotides not matched to a gene: 8. Germline V lookup: CDR1 SGDLS, CDR2 YYNGEE. The CDR3 sequence: CASSPGLAGDEQYF. The DNA of the CDR3 is TGTGCCAGCAGCCCAGGACTAGCTGGGGACGAGCAGTACTTC. Full variable domain (missing parts from reference TRBV9 and TRBJ2-7): DSGVTQTPKHLITATGQRVTLRCSPRSGDLSVYWYQQSLDQGLQFLIQYYNGEERAKGNILERFSAQQFPDLHSELNLSSLELGDSALYFCASSPGLAGDEQYFGPGTRLTVT.